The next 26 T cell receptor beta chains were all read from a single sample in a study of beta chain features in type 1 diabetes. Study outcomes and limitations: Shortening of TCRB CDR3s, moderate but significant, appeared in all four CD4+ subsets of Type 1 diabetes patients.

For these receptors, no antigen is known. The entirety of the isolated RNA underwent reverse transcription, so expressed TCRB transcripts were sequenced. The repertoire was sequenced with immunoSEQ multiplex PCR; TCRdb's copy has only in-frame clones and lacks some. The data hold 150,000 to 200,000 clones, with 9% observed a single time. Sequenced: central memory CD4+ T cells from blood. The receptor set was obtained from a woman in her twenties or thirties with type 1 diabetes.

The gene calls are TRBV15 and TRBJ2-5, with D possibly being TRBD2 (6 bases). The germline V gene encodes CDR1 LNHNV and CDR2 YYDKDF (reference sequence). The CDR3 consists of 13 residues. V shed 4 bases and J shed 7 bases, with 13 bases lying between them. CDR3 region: CATSTPGLGTQYF. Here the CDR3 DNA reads TGTGCCACCAGCACCCCGGGACTGGGGACCCAGTACTTC.

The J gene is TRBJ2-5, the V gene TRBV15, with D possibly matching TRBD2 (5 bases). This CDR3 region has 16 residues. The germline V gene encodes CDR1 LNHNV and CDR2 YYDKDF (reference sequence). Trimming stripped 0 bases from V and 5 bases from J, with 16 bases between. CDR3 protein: CATSRDHPGMSETQYF. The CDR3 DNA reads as TGTGCCACCAGCAGAGATCACCCGGGAATGTCGGAGACCCAGTACTTC. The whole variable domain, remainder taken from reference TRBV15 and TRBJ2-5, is DAMVIQNPRYQVTQFGKPVTLSCSQTLNHNVMYWYQQKSSQAPKLLFHYYDKDFNNEADTPDNFQSRRPNTSFCFLDIRSPGLGDTAMYLCATSRDHPGMSETQYFGPGTRLLVL.

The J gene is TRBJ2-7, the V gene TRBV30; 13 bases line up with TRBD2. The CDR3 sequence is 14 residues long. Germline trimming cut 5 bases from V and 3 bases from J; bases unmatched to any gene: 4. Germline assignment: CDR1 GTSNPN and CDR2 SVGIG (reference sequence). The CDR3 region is CAWGLAGVRYEQYF. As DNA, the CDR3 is TGTGCCTGGGGACTAGCGGGAGTACGCTACGAGCAGTACTTC.

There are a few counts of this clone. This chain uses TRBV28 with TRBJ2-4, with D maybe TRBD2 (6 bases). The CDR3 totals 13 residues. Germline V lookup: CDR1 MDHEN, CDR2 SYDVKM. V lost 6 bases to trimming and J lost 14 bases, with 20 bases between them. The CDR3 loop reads CASSSSGELAKYF. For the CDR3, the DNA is TGTGCCAGCAGCTCATCTGGAGAACTAGCTAAGTACTTC.

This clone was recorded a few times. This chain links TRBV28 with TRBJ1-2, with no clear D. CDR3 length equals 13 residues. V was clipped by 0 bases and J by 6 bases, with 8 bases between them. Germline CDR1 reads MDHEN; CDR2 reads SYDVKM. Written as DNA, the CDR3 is TGTGCCAGCAGTTTATGGTCCCGCGATGGCTACACCTTC. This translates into CASSLWSRDGYTF.

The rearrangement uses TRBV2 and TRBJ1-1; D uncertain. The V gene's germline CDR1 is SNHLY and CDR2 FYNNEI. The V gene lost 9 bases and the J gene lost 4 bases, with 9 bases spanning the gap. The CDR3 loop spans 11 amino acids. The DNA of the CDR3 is TGTGCCAGATCGGCGGGCACTGAAGCTTTCTTT. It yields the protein CARSAGTEAFF.

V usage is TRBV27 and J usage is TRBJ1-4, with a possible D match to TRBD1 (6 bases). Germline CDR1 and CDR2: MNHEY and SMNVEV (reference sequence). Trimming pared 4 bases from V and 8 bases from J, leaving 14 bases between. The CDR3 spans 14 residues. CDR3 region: CASSSQGNVEKLFF. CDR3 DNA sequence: TGTGCCAGCAGTTCACAGGGAAACGTGGAAAAACTGTTTTTT. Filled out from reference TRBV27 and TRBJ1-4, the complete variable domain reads EAQVTQNPRYLITVTGKKLTVTCSQNMNHEYMSWYRQDPGLGLRQIYYSMNVEVTDKGDVPEGYKVSRKEKRNFPLILESPSPNQTSLYFCASSSQGNVEKLFFGSGTQLSVL.

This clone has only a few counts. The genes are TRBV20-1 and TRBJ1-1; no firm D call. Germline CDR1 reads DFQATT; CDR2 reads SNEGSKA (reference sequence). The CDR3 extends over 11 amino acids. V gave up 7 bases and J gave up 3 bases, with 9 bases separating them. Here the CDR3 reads CSVPIYTEAFF. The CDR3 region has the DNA TGCAGTGTCCCTATTTACACTGAAGCTTTCTTT.

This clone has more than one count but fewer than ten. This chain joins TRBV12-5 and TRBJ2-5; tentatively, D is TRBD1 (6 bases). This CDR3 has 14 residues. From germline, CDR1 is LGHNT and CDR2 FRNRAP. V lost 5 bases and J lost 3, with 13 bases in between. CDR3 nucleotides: TGTGCTAGTGGTAAGGGACAAGGGGAAGAGACCCAGTACTTC. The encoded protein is CASGKGQGEETQYF. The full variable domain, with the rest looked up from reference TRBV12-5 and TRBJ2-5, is DARVTQTPRHKVTEMGQEVTMRCQPILGHNTVFWYRQTMMQGLELLAYFRNRAPLDDSGMPKDRFSAEMPDATLATLKIQPSEPRDSAVYFCASGKGQGEETQYFGPGTRLLVL.

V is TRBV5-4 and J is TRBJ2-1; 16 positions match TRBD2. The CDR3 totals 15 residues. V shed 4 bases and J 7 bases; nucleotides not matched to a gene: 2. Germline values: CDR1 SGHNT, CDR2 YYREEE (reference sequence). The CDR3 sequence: CASSQGLAGGNEQFF. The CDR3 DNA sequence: TGTGCCAGCAGCCAGGGACTAGCGGGGGGGAATGAGCAGTTCTTC. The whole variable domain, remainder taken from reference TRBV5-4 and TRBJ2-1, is ETGVTQSPTHLIKTRGQQVTLRCSSQSGHNTVSWYQQALGQGPQFIFQYYREEENGRGNFPPRFSGLQFPNYSSELNVNALELDDSALYLCASSQGLAGGNEQFFGPGTRLTVL.

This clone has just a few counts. This chain's CDR3 is CASSDEALGGEQYF. CDR3 DNA: TGTGCCAGCAGTGATGAGGCCCTAGGCGGCGAGCAGTACTTC. The chain couples TRBV25-1 to TRBJ2-7; unclear D gene. This CDR3 has 14 amino acids. The germline gives CDR1 MGHDK, CDR2 SYGVNS. The ends were cut back, 3 bases at V and 6 bases at J, with 15 bases in the middle.

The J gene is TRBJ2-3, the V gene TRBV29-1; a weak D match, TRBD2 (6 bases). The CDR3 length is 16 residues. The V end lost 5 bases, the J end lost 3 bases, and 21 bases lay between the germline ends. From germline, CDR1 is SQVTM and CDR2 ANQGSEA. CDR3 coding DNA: TGCAGCGTTTTAGGGGTTTCTAGCGAGACTACAGATACGCAGTATTTT. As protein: CSVLGVSSETTDTQYF.

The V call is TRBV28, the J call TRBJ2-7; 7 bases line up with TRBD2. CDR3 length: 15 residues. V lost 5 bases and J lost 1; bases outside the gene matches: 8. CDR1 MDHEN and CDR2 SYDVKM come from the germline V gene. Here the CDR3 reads CASSPWTSLSYEQYF. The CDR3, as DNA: TGTGCCAGCAGTCCGTGGACTAGTTTGTCCTACGAGCAGTACTTC.

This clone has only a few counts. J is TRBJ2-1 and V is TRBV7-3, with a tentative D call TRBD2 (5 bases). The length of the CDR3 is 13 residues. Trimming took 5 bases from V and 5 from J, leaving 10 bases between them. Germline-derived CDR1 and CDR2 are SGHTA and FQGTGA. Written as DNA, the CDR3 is TGTGCCAGCAGCCGTGGACTCGACAATGAGCAGTTCTTC. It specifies CASSRGLDNEQFF.

This chain's CDR3 is CASSLSSGYNEQFF. CDR3 DNA sequence: TGTGCCAGCAGCTTATCTAGCGGCTACAATGAGCAGTTCTTC. V and J are TRBV7-9 and TRBJ2-1, with 7 nucleotides matching TRBD2. This CDR3 region has 14 residues. The J segment lost 3 bases and the V segment lost 2 bases, leaving 1 base of the junction unmatched. Germline V gives CDR1 SEHNR, CDR2 FQNEAQ (reference sequence).

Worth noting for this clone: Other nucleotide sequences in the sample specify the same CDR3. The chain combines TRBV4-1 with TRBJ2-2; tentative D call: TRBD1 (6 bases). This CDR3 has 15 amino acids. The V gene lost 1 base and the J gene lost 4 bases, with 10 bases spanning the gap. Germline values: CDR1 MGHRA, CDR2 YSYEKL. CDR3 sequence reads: CASSQGWGLTGELFF. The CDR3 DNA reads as TGCGCCAGCAGCCAAGGATGGGGGCTCACCGGGGAGCTGTTTTTT.

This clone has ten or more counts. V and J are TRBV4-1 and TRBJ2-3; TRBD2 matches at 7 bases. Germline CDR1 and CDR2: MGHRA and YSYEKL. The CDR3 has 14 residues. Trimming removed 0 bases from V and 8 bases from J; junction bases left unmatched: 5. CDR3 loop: CASSQDASGGTQYF. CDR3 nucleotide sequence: TGCGCCAGCAGCCAAGATGCTAGCGGCGGTACGCAGTATTTT.

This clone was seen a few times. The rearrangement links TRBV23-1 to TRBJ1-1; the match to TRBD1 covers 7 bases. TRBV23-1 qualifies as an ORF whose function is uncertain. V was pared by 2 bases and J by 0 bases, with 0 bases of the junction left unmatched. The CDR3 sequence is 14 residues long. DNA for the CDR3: TGCGCCAGCAGTCAAGACAGGGTGAACACTGAAGCTTTCTTT. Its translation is CASSQDRVNTEAFF.

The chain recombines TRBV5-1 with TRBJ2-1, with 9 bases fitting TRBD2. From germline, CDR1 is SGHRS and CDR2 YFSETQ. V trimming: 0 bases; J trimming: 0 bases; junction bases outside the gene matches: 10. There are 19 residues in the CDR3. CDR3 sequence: CASSLGTSGLQSSYNEQFF. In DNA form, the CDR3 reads TGCGCCAGCAGCTTGGGTACTAGCGGGCTTCAGAGCTCCTACAATGAGCAGTTCTTC.

As DNA, the CDR3 is TGCGCCAGCAGCCCGACCGGGACTAGCGGGAGGGTTAACAATGAGCAGTTCTTC. Translated: CASSPTGTSGRVNNEQFF. The chain uses TRBV5-1 and TRBJ2-1; 16 bases map to TRBD2. There are 18 residues in the CDR3. In germline, CDR1 is SGHRS, CDR2 YFSETQ. V lost 4 bases to trimming and J lost 5 bases; unmatched junction nucleotides: 9.

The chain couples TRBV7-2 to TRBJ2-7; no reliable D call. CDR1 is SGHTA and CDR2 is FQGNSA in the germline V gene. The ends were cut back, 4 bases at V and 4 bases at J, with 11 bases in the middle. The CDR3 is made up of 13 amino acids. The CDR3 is CASSSFTSYEQYF. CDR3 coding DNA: TGTGCCAGCAGCTCTTTTACTTCATACGAGCAGTACTTC.

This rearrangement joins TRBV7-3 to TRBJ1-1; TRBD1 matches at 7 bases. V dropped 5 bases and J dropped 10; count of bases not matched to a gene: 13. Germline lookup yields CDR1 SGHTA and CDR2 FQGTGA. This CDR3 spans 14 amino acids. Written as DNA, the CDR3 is TGTGCCAGCAGCCCAGGCCGGGACAGAAATGTAGCTTTCTTT. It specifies CASSPGRDRNVAFF.

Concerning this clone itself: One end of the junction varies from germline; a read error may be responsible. The CDR3: CATSDLPGRGIGELFF. The CDR3 DNA follows: TGTGCCACCAGTGATTTGCCCGGGAGAGGGATCGGGGAGCTGTTTTTT. This chain links TRBV2 with TRBJ2-2, with D perhaps matching TRBD2 (6 bases). This CDR3 region has 16 residues. The germline CDR1 and CDR2 sequences are SNHLY and FYNNEI.

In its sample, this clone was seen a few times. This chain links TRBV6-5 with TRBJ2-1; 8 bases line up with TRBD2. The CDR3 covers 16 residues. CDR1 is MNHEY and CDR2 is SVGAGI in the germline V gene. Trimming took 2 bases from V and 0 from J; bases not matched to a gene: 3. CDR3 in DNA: TGTGCCAGCAGTTACCCGAGCGGGAGCTCCTACAATGAGCAGTTCTTC. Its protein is CASSYPSGSSYNEQFF.

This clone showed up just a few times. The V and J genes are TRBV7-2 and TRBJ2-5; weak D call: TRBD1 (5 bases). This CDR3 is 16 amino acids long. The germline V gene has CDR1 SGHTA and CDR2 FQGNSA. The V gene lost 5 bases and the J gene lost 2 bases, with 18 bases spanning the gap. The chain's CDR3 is CASSRRQRNLQETQYF. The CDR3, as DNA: TGTGCCAGCAGCAGAAGACAGAGGAACCTGCAAGAGACCCAGTACTTC.

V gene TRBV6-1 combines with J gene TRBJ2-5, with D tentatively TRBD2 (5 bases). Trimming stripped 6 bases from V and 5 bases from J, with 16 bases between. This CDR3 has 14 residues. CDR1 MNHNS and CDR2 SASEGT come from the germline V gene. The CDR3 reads CASSVGLVDETQYF. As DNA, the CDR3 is TGTGCCAGCAGCGTCGGACTGGTCGACGAGACCCAGTACTTC.